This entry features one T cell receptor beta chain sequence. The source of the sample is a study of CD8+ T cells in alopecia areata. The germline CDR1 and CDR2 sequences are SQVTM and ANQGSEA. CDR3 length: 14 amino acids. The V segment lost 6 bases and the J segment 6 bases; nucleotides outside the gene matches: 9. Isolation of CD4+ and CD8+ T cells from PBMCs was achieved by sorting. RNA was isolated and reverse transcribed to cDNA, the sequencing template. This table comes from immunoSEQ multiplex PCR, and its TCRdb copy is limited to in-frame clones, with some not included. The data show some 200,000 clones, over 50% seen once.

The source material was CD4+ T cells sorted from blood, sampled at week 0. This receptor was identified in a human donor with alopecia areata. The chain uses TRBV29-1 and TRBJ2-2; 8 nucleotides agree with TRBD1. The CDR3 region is CSVLSWTGSGELFF. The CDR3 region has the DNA TGCAGCGTCCTATCCTGGACAGGGTCCGGGGAGCTGTTTTTT.